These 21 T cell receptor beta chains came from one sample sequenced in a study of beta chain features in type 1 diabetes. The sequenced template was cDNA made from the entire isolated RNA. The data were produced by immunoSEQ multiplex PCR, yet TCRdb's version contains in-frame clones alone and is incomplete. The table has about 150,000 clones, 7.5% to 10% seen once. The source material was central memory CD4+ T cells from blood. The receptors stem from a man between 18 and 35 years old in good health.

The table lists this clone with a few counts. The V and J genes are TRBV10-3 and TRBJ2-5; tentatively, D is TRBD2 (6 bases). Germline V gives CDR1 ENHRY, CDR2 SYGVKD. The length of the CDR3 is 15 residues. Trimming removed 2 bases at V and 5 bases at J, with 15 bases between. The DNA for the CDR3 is TGTGCCATCAGTGAGGGAACGGGAGAGACCGAGACCCAGTACTTC. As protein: CAISEGTGETETQYF.

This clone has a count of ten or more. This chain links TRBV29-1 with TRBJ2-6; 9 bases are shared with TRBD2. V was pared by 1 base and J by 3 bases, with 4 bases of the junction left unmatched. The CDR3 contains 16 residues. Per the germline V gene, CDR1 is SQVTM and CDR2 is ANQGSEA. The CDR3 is CSVEGLAGIGANVLTF. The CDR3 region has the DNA TGCAGCGTTGAAGGGCTAGCGGGGATTGGGGCCAACGTCCTGACTTTC.

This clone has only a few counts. The CDR3 spells CASSPESGWGEQFF. DNA of the CDR3: TGTGCCAGCAGCCCCGAGAGCGGGTGGGGAGAGCAGTTCTTC. V and J are TRBV5-4 and TRBJ2-1; TRBD2 might be the D (6 bases). This CDR3 is built from 14 residues. V lost 4 bases and J lost 10, with 18 bases in between. Per germline, CDR1 SGHNT and CDR2 YYREEE (reference sequence).

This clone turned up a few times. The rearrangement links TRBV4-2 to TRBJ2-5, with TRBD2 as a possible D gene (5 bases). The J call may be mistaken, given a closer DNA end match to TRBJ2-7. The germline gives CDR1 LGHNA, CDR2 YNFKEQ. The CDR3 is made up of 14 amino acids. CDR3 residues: CASSQEIKEVEQYF. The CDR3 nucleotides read TGTGCCAGCAGCCAAGAAATTAAGGAGGTCGAGCAGTACTTC.

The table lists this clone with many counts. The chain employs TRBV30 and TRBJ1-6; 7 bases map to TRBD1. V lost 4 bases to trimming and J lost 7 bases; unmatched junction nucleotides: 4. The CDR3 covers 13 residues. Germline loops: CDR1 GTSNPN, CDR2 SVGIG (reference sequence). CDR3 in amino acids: CAWNGDRNSPLHF. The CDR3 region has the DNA TGTGCCTGGAATGGGGACAGAAATTCACCCCTCCACTTT.

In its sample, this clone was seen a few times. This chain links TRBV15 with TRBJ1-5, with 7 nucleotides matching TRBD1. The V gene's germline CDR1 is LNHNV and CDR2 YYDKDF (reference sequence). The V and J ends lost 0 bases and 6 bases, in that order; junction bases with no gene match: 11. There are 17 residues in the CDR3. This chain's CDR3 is CATSRDRGTQGGQPQHF. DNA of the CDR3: TGTGCCACCAGCAGAGACAGGGGGACCCAGGGCGGTCAGCCCCAGCATTTT.

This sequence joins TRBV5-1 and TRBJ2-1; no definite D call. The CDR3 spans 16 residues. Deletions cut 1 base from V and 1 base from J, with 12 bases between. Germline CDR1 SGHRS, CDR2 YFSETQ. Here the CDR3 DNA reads TGCGCCAGCAGCTTGAGTGGCGGAAGATCCTACAATGAGCAGTTCTTC. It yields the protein CASSLSGGRSYNEQFF.

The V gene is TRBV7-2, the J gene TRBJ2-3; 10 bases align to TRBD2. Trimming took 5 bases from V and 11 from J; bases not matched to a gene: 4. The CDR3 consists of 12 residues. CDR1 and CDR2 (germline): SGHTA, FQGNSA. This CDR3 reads CASSLQRGGQYF. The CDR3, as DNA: TGTGCCAGCAGCCTTCAGCGGGGGGGGCAGTATTTT.

CDR3 in amino acids: CASSPPRGGPRNTGELFF. CDR3 nucleotides: TGTGCCAGCAGCCCCCCCCGAGGAGGGCCCCGGAACACCGGGGAGCTGTTTTTT. This chain connects TRBV7-9 to TRBJ2-2, with D possibly TRBD2 on 6 matching bases. CDR1 and CDR2 (germline): SEHNR, FQNEAQ (reference sequence). CDR3 length: 18 amino acids. The V and J ends lost 5 bases and 1 base respectively, with 20 bases between them.

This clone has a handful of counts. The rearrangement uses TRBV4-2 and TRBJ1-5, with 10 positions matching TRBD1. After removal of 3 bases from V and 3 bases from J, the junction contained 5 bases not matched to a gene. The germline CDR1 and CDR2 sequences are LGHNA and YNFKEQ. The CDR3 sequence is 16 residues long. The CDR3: CASSQLTGGNNQPQHF. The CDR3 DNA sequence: TGTGCCAGCAGCCAGCTGACAGGGGGCAACAATCAGCCCCAGCATTTT.

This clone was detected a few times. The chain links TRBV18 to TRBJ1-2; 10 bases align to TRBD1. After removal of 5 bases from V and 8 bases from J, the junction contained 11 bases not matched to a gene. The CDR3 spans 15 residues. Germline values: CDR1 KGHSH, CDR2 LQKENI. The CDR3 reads CASSTATGGSEGYTF. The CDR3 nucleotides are TGTGCCAGCTCAACTGCGACAGGGGGCAGTGAGGGCTACACCTTC.

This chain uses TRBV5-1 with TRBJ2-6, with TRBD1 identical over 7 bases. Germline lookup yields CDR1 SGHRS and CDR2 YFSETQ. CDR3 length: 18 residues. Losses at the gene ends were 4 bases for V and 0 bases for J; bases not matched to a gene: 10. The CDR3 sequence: CASSLGDSHFSGANVLTF. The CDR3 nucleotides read TGCGCCAGCAGCCTAGGGGACAGCCATTTCTCTGGGGCCAACGTCCTGACTTTC.

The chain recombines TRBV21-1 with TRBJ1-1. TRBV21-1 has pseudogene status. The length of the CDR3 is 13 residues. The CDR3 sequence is CASRLLTGTEAFF. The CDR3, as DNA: TGTGCCAGCAGGCTATTGACTGGCACTGAAGCTTTCTTT.

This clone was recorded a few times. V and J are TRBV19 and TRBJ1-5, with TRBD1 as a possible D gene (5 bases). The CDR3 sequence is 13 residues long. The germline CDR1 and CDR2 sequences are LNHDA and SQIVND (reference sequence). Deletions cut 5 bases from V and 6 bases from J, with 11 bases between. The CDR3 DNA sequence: TGTGCCAGTAGTCAGGGTATGCGTCAGCCCCAGCATTTT. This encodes CASSQGMRQPQHF. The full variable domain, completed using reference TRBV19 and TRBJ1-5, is DGGITQSPKYLFRKEGQNVTLSCEQNLNHDAMYWYRQDPGQGLRLIYYSQIVNDFQKGDIAEGYSVSREKKESFPLTVTSAQKNPTAFYLCASSQGMRQPQHFGDGTRLSIL.

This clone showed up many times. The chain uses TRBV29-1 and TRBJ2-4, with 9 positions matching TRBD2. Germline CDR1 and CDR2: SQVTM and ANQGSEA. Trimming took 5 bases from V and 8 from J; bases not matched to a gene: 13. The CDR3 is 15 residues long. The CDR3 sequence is CSVLTFGGGAYIQYF. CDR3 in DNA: TGCAGCGTTTTAACGTTCGGCGGGGGGGCTTACATTCAGTACTTC.

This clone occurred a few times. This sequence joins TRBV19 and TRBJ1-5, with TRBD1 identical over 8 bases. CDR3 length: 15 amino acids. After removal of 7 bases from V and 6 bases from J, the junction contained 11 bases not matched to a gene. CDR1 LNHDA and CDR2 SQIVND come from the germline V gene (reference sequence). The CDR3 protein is CASTAQAGGSQPQHF. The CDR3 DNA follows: TGTGCCAGTACCGCACAGGCAGGGGGCTCTCAGCCCCAGCATTTT.

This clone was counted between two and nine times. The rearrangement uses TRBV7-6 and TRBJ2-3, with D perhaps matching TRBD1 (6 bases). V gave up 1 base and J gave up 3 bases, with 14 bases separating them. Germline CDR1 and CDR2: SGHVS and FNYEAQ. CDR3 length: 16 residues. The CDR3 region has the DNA TGTGCCAGCAGCTTAGGGGTGTCAGGGGTGACAGATACGCAGTATTTT. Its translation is CASSLGVSGVTDTQYF. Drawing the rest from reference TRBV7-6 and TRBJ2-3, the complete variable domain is GAGVSQSPRYKVTKRGQDVALRCDPISGHVSLYWYRQALGQGPEFLTYFNYEAQQDKSGLPNDRFSAERPEGSISTLTIQRTEQRDSAMYRCASSLGVSGVTDTQYFGPGTRLTVL.

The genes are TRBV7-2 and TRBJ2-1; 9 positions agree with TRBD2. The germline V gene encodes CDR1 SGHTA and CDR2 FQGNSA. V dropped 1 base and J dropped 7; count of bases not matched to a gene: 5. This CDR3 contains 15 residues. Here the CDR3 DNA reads TGTGCCAGCAGCTTAGTCAGGCTAGCGGGAAATGAGCAGTTCTTC. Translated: CASSLVRLAGNEQFF.

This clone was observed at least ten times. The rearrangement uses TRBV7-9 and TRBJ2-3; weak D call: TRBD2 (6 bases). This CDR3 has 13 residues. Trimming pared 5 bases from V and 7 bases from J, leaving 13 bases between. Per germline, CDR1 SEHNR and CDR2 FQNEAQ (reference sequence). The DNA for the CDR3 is TGTGCCAGCAGCCTAGGGACTTCTTATACGCAGTATTTT. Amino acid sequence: CASSLGTSYTQYF.

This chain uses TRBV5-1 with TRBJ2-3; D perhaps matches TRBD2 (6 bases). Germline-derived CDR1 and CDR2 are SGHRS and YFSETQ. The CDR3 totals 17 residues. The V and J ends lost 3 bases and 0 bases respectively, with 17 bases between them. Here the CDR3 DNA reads TGCGCCAGCAGCTCTAAAGGGACGGGAGTTAGCACAGATACGCAGTATTTT. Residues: CASSSKGTGVSTDTQYF. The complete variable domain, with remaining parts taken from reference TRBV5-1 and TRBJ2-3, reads KAGVTQTPRYLIKTRGQQVTLSCSPISGHRSVSWYQQTPGQGLQFLFEYFSETQRNKGNFPGRFSGRQFSNSRSEMNVSTLELGDSALYLCASSSKGTGVSTDTQYFGPGTRLTVL.

The DNA of the CDR3 is TGTGCCAGCTCACCACAGTATCCGGGACAGGGTTTATACGAGCAGTACTTC. Its translation is CASSPQYPGQGLYEQYF. The chain employs TRBV18 and TRBJ2-7, with 9 nucleotides matching TRBD1. The length of the CDR3 is 17 residues. In germline, CDR1 is KGHSH, CDR2 LQKENI. The trim removed 1 base at V and 4 bases at J, leaving 11 bases unmatched.